The source of this TCR beta chain is a study of blood T cell repertoires in COVID-19. This table comes from immunoSEQ multiplex PCR, and its TCRdb copy is limited to in-frame clones, with some not included. The repertoire holds a few hundred thousand clones, with around nine tenths as singletons. Trimming took off 2 bases at V and 1 base at J, with 20 bases between the two ends. Germline lookup yields CDR1 SGHVS and CDR2 FQNEAQ. The CDR3 totals 19 residues. This receptor was taken from a woman in her thirties or forties who had recovered from COVID-19. The specimen sequenced was PBMCs or T cells enriched from blood (not recorded which). The rearrangement uses TRBV7-8 and TRBJ1-4, with D tentatively TRBD1 (5 bases). CDR3 nucleotides: TGTGCCAGCAGCTTAAGGTCGGCCGTGACAGTAGGAACTAATGAAAAACTGTTTTTT. Its protein product is CASSLRSAVTVGTNEKLFF.